This T cell receptor beta chain was obtained from a study of early T cells in non-severe SARS-CoV-2 infection. The CDR3 runs 16 residues. The germline V gene has CDR1 SGHVS and CDR2 FQNEAQ. V lost 3 bases and J lost 4; bases outside the gene matches: 7. TCRdb redid the calling of the 5' RACE reads with MiXCR, one entry per CDR3 protein. The sample carries approximately 84,000 distinct CDR3 sequences, 15% recorded once. This chain uses TRBV7-8 with TRBJ2-1; 9 positions agree with TRBD2. Sequenced input: whole blood. This receptor was obtained from an adult who was a healthcare worker with PCR-confirmed SARS-CoV-2 infection or an uninfected control (not recorded which). CDR3 DNA sequence: TGTGCCAGCAGCTTTACTCGGCTAGCGGGATACAATGAGCAGTTCTTC. It codes for CASSFTRLAGYNEQFF.